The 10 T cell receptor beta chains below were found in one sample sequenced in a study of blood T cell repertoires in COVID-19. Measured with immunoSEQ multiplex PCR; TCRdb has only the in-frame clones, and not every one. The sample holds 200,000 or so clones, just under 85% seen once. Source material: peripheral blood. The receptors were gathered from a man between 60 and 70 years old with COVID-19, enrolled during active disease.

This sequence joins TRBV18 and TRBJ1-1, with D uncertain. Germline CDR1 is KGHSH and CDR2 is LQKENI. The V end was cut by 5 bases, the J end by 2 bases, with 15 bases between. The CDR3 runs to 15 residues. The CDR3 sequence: CASSGRAGVNTEAFF. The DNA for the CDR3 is TGTGCCAGCTCAGGTCGAGCCGGGGTTAACACTGAAGCTTTCTTT. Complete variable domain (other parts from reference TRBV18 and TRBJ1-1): NAGVMQNPRHLVRRRGQEARLRCSPMKGHSHVYWYRQLPEEGLKFMVYLQKENIIDESGMPKERFSAEFPKEGPSILRIQQVVRGDSAAYFCASSGRAGVNTEAFFGQGTRLTVV.

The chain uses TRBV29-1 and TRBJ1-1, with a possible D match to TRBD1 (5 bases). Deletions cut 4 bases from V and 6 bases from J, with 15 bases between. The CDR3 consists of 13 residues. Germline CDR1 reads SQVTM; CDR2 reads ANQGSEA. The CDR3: CSVADRIRAEAFF. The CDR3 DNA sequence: TGCAGCGTTGCTGACAGAATTAGGGCTGAAGCTTTCTTT. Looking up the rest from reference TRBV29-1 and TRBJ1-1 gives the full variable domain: SAVISQKPSRDICQRGTSLTIQCQVDSQVTMMFWYRQQPGQSLTLIATANQGSEATYESGFVIDKFPISRPNLTFSTLTVSNMSPEDSSIYLCSVADRIRAEAFFGQGTRLTVV.

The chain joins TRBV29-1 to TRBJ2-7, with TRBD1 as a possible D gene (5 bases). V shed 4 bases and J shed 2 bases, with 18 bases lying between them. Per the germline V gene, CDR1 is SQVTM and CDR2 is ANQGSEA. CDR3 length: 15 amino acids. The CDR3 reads CSVGLGRLNPYEQYF. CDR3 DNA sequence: TGCAGCGTTGGTTTGGGGCGGCTGAACCCCTACGAGCAGTACTTC.

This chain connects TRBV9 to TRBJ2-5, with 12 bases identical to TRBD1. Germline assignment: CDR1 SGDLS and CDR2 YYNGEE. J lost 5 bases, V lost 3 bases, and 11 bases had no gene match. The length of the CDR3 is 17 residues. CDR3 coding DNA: TGTGCCAGCAGCGCCGGGACAGGGGGCGGCGGGAGCGAGACCCAGTACTTC. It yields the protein CASSAGTGGGGSETQYF.

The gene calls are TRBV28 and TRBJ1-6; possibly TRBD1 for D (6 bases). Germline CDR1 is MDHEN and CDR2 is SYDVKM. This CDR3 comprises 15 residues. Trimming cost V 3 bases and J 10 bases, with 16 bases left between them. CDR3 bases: TGTGCCAGCAGTTTTATCTCGGGGGGCGGATCACCCCTCCACTTT. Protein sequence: CASSFISGGGSPLHF.

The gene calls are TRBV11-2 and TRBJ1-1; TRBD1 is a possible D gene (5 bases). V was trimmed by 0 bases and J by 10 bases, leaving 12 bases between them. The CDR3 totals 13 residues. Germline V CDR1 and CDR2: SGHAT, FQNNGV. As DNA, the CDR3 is TGTGCCAGCAGCTTAGAAATTCCGGGGGGAGCTTTCTTT. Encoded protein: CASSLEIPGGAFF.

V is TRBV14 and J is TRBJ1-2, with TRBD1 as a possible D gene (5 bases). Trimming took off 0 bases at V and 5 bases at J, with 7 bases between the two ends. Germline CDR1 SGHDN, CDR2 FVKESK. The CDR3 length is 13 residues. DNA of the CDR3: TGTGCCAGCAGCCAAGACACAGGATATGGCTACACCTTC. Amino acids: CASSQDTGYGYTF.

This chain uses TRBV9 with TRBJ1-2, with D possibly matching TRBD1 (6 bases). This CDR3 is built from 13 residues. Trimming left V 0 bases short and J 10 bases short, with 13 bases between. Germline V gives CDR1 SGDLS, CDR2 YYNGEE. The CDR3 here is CASSVAPDSTYTF. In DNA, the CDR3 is TGTGCCAGCAGCGTAGCGCCGGACAGTACCTACACCTTC. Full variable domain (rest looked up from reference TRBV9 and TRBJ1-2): DSGVTQTPKHLITATGQRVTLRCSPRSGDLSVYWYQQSLDQGLQFLIQYYNGEERAKGNILERFSAQQFPDLHSELNLSSLELGDSALYFCASSVAPDSTYTFGSGTRLTVV.

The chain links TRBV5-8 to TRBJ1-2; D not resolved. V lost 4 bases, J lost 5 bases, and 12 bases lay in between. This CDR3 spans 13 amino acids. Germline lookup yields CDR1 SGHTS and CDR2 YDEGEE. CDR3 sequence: CASSLQIFYGYTF. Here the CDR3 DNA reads TGTGCCAGCAGCCTACAGATTTTTTATGGCTACACCTTC.

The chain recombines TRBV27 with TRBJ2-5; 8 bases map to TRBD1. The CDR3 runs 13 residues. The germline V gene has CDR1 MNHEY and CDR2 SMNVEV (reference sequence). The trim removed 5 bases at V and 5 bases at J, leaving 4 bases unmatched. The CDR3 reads CASSVTGDETQYF. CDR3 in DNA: TGTGCCAGCAGTGTGACAGGGGATGAGACCCAGTACTTC.